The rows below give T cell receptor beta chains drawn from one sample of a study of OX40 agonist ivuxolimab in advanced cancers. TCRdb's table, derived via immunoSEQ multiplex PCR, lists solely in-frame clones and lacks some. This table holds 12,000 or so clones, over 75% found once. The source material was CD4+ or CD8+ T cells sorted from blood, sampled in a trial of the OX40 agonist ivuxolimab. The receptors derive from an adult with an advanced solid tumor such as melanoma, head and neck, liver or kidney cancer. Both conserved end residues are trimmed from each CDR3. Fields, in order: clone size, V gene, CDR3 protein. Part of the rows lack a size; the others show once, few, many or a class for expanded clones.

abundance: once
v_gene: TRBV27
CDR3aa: ASSMDTSNTEAF

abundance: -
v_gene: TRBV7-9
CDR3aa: ASSSPGTGREGPYNEQF

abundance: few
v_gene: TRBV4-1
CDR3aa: ASSQPQRLLIEQF

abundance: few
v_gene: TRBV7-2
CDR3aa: ASSLSTSGDYSTEQF

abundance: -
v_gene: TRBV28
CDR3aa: ASSLNQPQH

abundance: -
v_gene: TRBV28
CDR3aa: ASSFSGGGNQPQH

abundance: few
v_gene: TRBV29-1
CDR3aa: SARGTGGKETQY

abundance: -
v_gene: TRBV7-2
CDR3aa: ASSPPGQGAYEQY

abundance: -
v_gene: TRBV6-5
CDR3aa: ASKLGRQETQY

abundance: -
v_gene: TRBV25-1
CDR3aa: ASRGTPTLGVFDEQF

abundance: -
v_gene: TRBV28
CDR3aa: ASSYVGQETQY

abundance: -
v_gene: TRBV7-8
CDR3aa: ASSLSWNTEAF

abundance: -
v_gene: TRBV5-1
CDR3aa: ASSQLGYEQY

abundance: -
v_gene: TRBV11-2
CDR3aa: ASSLGPTVEQF

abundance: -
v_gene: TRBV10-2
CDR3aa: ASIPGLLPGELF

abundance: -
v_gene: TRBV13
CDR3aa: ASSPQAGARTEMNTEAF

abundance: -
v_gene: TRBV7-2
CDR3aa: ASSSRGQTGALSYEQY

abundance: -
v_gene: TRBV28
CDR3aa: ASTFGGNSYEQY

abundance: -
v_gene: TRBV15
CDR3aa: ATSRDRGDVSPLH

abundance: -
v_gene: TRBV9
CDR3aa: ASSVTGASNQPQH

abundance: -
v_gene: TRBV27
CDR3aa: ASRGQYQKQPQH

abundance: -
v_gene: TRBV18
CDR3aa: ASSPWTKDEQY

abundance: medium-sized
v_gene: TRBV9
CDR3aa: ASSVATNEKLF

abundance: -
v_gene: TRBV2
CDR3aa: ASSRGSALENYGYT

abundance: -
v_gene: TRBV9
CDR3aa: ASSYGGSVETQY

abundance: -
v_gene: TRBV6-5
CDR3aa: ASSYSGVDQPQH

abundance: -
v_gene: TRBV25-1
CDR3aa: ATVDGEGAF

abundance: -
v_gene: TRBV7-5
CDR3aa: ASSSDGNQPQH

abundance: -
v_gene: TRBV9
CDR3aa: ASSERTSGGQETQY

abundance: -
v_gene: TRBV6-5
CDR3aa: ASSGRGASYEQY

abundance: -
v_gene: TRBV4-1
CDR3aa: ASSPGDRVTEKLF

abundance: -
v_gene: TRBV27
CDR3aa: ASSNLKQGAAGNTIY

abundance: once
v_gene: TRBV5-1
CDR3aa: ASSLLGPEAF

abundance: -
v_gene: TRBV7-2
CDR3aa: ASSFGQLNTEAF

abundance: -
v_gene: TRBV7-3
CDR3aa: ASSLSPSYEQY

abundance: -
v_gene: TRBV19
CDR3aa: ASSIGTGFSNQPQH

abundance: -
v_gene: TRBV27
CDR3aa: ASSLTGTALNNSPLH

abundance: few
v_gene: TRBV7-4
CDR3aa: ASSLSWNTEAF

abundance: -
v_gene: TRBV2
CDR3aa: ASSERLQETQY

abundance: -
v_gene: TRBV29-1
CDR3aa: SVEGTINEQF

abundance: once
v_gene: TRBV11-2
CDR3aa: ASSLFRGAPTDTQY

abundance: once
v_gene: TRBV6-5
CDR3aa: ASSDLGGNQPQH

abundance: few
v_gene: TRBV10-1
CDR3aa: ASSESNSYEQY

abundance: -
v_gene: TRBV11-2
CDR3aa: ASSLELAVITDTQY

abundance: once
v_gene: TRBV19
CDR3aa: ATEGGNTEAF

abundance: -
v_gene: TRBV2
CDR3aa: ASSDPDWGTRRPQH

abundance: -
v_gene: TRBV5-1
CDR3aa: ASSLAPGTGRYEQY

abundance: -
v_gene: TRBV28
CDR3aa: ASSRAGGSNEQY

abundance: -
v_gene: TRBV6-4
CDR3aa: ASSHLAGGLSEQY

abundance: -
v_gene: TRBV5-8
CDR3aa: ASSPAEGRRSGYT

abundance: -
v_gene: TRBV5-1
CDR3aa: ASSLERVETQY

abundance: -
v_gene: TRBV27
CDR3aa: ASSWTSGHNEQF

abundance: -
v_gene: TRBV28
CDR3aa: AANGWWDRAENTGELF

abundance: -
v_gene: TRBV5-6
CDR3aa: ASSLIDWTDTGELF

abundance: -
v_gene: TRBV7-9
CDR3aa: ASSPSLSLKNSPLH

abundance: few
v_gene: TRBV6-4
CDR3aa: ASSDSGSGGEQY